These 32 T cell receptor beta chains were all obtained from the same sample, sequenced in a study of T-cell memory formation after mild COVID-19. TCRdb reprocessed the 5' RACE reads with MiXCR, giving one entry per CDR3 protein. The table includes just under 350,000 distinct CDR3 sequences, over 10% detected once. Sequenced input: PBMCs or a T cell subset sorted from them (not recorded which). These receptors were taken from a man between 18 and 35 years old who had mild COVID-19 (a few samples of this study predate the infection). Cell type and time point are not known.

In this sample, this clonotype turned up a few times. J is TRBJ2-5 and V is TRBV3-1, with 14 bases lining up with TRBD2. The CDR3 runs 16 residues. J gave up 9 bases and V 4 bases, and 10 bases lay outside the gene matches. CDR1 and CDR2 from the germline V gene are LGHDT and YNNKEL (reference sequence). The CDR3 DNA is TGTGCCAGCAGCCGCGAGACTAGCGGGGGGGCTGGGGCCCAGTACTTC. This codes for CASSRETSGGAGAQYF.

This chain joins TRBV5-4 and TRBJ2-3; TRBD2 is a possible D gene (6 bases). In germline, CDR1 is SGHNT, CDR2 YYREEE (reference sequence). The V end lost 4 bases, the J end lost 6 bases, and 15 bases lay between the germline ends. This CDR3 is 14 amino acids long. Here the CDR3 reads CASSHGRPEDTQYF. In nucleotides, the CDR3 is TGTGCCAGCAGCCATGGGAGGCCCGAGGATACGCAGTATTTT. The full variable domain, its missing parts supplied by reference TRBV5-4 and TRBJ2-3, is ETGVTQSPTHLIKTRGQQVTLRCSSQSGHNTVSWYQQALGQGPQFIFQYYREEENGRGNFPPRFSGLQFPNYSSELNVNALELDDSALYLCASSHGRPEDTQYFGPGTRLTVL.

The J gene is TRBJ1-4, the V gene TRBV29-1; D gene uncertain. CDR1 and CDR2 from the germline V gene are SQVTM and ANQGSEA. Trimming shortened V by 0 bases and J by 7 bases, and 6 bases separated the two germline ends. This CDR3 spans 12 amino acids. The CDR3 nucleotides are TGCAGCGTTGAAGATCTAGGTGAAAAACTGTTTTTT. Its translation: CSVEDLGEKLFF. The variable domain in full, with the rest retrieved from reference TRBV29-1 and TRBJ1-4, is SAVISQKPSRDICQRGTSLTIQCQVDSQVTMMFWYRQQPGQSLTLIATANQGSEATYESGFVIDKFPISRPNLTFSTLTVSNMSPEDSSIYLCSVEDLGEKLFFGSGTQLSVL.

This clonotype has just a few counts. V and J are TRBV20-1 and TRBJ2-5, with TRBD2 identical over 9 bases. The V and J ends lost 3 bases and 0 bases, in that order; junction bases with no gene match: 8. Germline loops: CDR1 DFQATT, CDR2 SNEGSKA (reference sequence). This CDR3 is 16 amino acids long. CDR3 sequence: CSASRPTSGYQETQYF. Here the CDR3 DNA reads TGCAGTGCTAGCCGTCCGACTAGCGGATACCAAGAGACCCAGTACTTC.

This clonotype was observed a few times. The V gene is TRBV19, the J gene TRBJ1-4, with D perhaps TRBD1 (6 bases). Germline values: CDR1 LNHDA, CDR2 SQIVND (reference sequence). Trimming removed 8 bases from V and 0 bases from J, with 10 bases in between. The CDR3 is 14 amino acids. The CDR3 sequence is CASWDTATNEKLFF. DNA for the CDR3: TGTGCCAGTTGGGACACCGCAACTAATGAAAAACTGTTTTTT.

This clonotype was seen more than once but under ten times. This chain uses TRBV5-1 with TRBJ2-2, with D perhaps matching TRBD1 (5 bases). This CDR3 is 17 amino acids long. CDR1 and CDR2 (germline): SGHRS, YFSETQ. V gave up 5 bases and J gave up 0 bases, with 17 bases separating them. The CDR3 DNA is TGCGCCAGCAGTGGGAACCCAGGGCGGACGAACACCGGGGAGCTGTTTTTT. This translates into CASSGNPGRTNTGELFF.

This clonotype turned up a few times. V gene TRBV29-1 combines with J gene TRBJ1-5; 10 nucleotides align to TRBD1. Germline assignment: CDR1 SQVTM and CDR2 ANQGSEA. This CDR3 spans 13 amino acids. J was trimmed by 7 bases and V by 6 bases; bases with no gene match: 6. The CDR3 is CSVTGTGEQPQHF. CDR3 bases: TGCAGCGTCACCGGGACAGGGGAGCAGCCCCAGCATTTT. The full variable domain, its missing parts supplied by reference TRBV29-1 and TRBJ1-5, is SAVISQKPSRDICQRGTSLTIQCQVDSQVTMMFWYRQQPGQSLTLIATANQGSEATYESGFVIDKFPISRPNLTFSTLTVSNMSPEDSSIYLCSVTGTGEQPQHFGDGTRLSIL.

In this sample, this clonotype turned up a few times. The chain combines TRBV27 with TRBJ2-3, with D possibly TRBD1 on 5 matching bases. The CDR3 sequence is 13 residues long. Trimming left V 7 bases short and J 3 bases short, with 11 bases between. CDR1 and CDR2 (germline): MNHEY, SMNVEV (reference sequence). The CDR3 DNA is TGTGCCAGCAAAATCTCAGGGACAGATACGCAGTATTTT. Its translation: CASKISGTDTQYF.

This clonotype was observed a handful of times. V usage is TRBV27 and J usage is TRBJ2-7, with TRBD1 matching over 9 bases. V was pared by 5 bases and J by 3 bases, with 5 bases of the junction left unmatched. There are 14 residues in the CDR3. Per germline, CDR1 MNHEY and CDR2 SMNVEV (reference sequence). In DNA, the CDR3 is TGTGCCAGCAGTCCTGGGACAGGGATCTACGAGCAGTACGTC. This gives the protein CASSPGTGIYEQYV.

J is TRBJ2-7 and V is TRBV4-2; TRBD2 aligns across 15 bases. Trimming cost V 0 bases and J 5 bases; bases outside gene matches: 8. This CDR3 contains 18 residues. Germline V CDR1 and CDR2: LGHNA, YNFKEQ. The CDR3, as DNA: TGTGCCAGCAGCCAAGATGCCGGGACTAGCGGGGGGTATAACGAGCAGTACTTC. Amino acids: CASSQDAGTSGGYNEQYF.

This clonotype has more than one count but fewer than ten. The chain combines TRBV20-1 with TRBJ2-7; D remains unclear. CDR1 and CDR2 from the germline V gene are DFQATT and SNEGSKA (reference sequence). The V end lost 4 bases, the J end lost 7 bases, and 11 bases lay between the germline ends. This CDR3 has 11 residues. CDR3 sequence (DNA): TGCAGTGCTACGGTCTGGGGTGAGCAGTACGTC. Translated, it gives CSATVWGEQYV.

CDR3 nucleotide sequence: TGTGCCAGCAGCGTAGACTGGCTAGCGGGGGGTGATGGGACAGATACGCAGTATTTT. Translating gives CASSVDWLAGGDGTDTQYF. The V call is TRBV9, the J call TRBJ2-3, with 11 bases matching TRBD2. Trimming cost V 0 bases and J 3 bases; bases outside gene matches: 12. The germline V gene encodes CDR1 SGDLS and CDR2 YYNGEE. The length of the CDR3 is 19 residues. The full variable domain, with the rest looked up from reference TRBV9 and TRBJ2-3, is DSGVTQTPKHLITATGQRVTLRCSPRSGDLSVYWYQQSLDQGLQFLIQYYNGEERAKGNILERFSAQQFPDLHSELNLSSLELGDSALYFCASSVDWLAGGDGTDTQYFGPGTRLTVL.

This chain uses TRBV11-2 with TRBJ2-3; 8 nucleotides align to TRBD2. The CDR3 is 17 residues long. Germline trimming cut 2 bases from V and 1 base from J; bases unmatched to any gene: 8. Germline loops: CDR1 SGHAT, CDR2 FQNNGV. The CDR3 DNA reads TGTGCCAGCAGCTTAATCCCCAGAGCGGGGGGCACAGATACGCAGTATTTT. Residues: CASSLIPRAGGTDTQYF.

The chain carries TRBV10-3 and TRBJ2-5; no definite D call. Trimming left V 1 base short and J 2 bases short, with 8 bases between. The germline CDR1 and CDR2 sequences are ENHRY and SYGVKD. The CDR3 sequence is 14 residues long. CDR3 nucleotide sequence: TGTGCCATCAGTGAGTGGGCAGTTCAAGAGACCCAGTACTTC. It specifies CAISEWAVQETQYF.

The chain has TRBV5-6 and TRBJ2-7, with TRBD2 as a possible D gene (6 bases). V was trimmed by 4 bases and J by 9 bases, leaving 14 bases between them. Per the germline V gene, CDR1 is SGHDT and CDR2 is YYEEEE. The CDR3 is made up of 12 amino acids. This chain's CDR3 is CASSRGTATQYV. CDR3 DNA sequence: TGTGCCAGCAGCCGCGGGACCGCGACGCAGTACGTC.

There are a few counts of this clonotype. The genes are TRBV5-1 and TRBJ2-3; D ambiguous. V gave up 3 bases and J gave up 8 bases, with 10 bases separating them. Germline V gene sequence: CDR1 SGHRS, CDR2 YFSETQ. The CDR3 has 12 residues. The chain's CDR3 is CASSSDQRTQYF. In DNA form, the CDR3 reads TGCGCCAGCAGCTCGGACCAGCGTACGCAGTATTTT.

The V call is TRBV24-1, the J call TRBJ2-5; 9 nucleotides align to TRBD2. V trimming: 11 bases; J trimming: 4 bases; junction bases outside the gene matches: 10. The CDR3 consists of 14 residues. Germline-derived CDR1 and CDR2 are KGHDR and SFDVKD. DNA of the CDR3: TGTGCCAGTGATCCGTCGACTAGCGGAGAGACCCAGTACTTC. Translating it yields CASDPSTSGETQYF.

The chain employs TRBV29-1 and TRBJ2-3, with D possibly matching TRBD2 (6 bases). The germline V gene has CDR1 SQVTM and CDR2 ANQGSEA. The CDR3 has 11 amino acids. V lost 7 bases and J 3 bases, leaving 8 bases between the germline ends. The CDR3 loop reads CSGEVTDTQYF. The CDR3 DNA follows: TGCAGCGGGGAGGTGACAGATACGCAGTATTTT.

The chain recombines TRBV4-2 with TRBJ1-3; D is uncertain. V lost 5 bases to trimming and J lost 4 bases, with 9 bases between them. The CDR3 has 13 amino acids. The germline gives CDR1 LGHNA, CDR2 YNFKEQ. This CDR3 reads CASSENSGNTIYF. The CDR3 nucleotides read TGTGCCAGCAGCGAAAACTCAGGAAACACCATATATTTT.

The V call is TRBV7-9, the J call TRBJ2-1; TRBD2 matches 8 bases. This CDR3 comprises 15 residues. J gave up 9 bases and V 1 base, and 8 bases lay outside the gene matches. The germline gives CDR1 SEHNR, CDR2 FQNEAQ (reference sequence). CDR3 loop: CASSLEAGARGEQFF. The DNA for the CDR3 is TGTGCCAGCAGCTTAGAAGCGGGGGCACGGGGTGAGCAGTTCTTC.

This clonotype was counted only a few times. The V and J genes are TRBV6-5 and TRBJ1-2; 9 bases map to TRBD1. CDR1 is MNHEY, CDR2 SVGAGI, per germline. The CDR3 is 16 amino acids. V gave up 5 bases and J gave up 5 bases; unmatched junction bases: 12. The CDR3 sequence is CASSPPGQGRGYGYTF. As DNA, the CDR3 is TGTGCCAGCAGTCCTCCGGGACAGGGAAGGGGATATGGCTACACCTTC.

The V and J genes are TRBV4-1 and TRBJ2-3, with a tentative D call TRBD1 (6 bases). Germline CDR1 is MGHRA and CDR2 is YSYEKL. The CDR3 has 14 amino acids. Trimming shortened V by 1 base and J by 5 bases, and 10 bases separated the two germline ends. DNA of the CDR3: TGCGCCAGCAGCCAAGGTCAGGGGCAAGATACGCAGTATTTT. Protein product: CASSQGQGQDTQYF.

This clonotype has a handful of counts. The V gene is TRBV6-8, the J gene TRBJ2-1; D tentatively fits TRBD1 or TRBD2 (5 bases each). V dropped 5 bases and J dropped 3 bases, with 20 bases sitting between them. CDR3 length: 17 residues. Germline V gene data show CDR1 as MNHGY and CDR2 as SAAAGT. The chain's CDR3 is CASSTPLPGAFYNEQFF. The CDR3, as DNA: TGTGCCAGCAGTACCCCACTTCCCGGGGCCTTCTACAATGAGCAGTTCTTC.

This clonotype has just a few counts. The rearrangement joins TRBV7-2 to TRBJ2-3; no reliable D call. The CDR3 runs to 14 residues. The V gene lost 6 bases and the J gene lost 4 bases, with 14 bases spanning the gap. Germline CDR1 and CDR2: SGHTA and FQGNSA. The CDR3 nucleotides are TGTGCCAGCAGGGAGCGACGAAGTGCAGATACGCAGTATTTT. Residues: CASRERRSADTQYF.

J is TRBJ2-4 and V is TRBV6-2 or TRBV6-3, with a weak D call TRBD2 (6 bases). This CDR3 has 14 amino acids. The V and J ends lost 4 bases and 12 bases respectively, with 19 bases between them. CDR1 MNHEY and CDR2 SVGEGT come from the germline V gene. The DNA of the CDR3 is TGTGCCAGCAGTTCAATAGTATACCGGGACTCTCAGTACTTC. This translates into CASSSIVYRDSQYF.

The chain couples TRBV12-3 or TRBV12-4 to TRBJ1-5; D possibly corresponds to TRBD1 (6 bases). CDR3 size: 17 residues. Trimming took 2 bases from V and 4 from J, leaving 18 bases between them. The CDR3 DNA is TGTGCCAGCAGTTTATCGGGGGGCGCACCCAAAAATCAGCCCCAGCATTTT. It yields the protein CASSLSGGAPKNQPQHF.

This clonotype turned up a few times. CDR3 in DNA: TGTGCCAGCAGTTATTCCAGTTACACCGGGGAGCTGTTTTTT. Protein sequence: CASSYSSYTGELFF. V usage is TRBV25-1 and J usage is TRBJ2-2, with D unresolved. The germline V gene has CDR1 MGHDK and CDR2 SYGVNS. The ends were cut back, 5 bases at V and 3 bases at J, with 10 bases in the middle. The CDR3 length is 14 residues.

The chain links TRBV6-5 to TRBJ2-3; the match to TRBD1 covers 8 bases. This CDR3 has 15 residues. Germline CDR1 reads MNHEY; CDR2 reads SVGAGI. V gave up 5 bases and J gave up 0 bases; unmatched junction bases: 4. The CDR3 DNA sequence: TGTGCCAGCAGTCTTCGGGACAGGAGCACAGATACGCAGTATTTT. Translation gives CASSLRDRSTDTQYF.

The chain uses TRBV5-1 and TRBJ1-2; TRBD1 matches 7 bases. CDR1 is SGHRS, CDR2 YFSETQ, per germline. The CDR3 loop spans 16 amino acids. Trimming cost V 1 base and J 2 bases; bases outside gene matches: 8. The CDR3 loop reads CASSLSSGQVNYGYTF. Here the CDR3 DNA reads TGCGCCAGCAGCTTGTCTTCCGGACAGGTGAACTATGGCTACACCTTC.

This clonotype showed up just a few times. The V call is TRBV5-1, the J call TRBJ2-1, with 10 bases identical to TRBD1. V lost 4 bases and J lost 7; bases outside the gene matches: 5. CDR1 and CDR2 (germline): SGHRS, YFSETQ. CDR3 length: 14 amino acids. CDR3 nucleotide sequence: TGCGCCAGCAGCGATCCGGGACAGGGGAATGAGCAGTTCTTC. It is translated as CASSDPGQGNEQFF.

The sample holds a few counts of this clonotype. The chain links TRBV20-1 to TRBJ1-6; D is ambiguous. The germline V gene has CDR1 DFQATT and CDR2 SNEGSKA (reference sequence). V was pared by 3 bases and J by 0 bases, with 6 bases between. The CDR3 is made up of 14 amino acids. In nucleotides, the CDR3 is TGCAGTGCTAGGGATTTCTCCTATAATTCACCCCTCCACTTT. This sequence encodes CSARDFSYNSPLHF.

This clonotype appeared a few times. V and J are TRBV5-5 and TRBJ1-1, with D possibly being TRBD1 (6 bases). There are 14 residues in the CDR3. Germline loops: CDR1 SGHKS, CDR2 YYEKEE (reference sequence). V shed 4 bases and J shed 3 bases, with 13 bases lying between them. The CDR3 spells CASSRWGQDTEAFF. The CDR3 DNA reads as TGTGCCAGCAGCAGATGGGGGCAGGACACTGAAGCTTTCTTT.